The 20 T cell receptor beta chains below were found in one sample sequenced in a study of beta chain features in type 1 diabetes. Study outcomes and limitations: The study found moderately but significantly shorter TCRB CDR3s in all four CD4+ subsets of Type 1 diabetes patients.

Which antigens these TCRs recognize remains unknown. Expressed TCRB transcripts were sequenced after all isolated RNA was converted to cDNA. Assay used: immunoSEQ multiplex PCR; TCRdb lists only in-frame clones, some missing. The sample lists around 130,000 clones; 9% were seen once. Sequenced material: central memory CD4+ T cells from blood. The receptor source for this set is a man younger than 40 with type 1 diabetes.

This clone was counted many times. The V and J genes are TRBV5-1 and TRBJ2-7; 7 bases line up with TRBD1. Germline V gene data show CDR1 as SGHRS and CDR2 as YFSETQ. V lost 0 bases and J lost 5; bases outside the gene matches: 2. The CDR3 extends over 13 amino acids. The CDR3 region has the DNA TGCGCCAGCAGCTTGGACAGGGGAAACGAGCAGTACTTC. This translates into CASSLDRGNEQYF.

This clone was seen only a few times. The chain is built from TRBV7-9 and TRBJ2-5; TRBD1 might be the D (5 bases). The CDR3 covers 12 residues. Germline V gives CDR1 SEHNR, CDR2 FQNEAQ (reference sequence). The germline V and J ends were trimmed by 11 bases and 7 bases, with 17 bases remaining between them. CDR3 in DNA: TGTGCCGGCGAAAGCTTAGGGGTGACCCAGTACTTC. Translated, it gives CAGESLGVTQYF.

The chain combines TRBV6-5 with TRBJ2-7, with D perhaps matching TRBD2 (5 bases). Germline V CDR1 and CDR2: MNHEY, SVGAGI. V lost 4 bases and J lost 0, with 10 bases in between. This CDR3 contains 14 residues. CDR3 DNA sequence: TGTGCCAGCAGTTCCCCCGGGGACTCCTACGAGCAGTACTTC. It yields the protein CASSSPGDSYEQYF.

The chain recombines TRBV19 with TRBJ2-3; D is ambiguous. CDR1 is LNHDA and CDR2 is SQIVND in the germline V gene (reference sequence). V lost 5 bases and J 2 bases, leaving 5 bases between the germline ends. CDR3 length: 12 amino acids. The CDR3 nucleotides are TGTGCCAGTAGTCCCTCCACAGATACGCAGTATTTT. Protein: CASSPSTDTQYF.

This chain joins TRBV6-1 and TRBJ1-1, with D unclear. The germline CDR1 and CDR2 sequences are MNHNS and SASEGT. This CDR3 contains 15 residues. V was clipped by 10 bases and J by 1 base, with 19 bases between them. CDR3: CATIAKDRGNTEAFF. CDR3 in DNA: TGTGCCACCATAGCGAAGGACCGGGGGAACACTGAAGCTTTCTTT.

This clone has only a few counts. This chain joins TRBV11-2 and TRBJ1-2; TRBD1 matches at 7 bases. The germline V gene encodes CDR1 SGHAT and CDR2 FQNNGV. With 5 bases clipped from V and 1 base from J, the junction kept 4 bases outside the gene matches. This CDR3 region has 14 residues. CDR3 region: CASSQGTDNYGYTF. CDR3 DNA sequence: TGTGCCAGCAGCCAAGGGACAGATAACTATGGCTACACCTTC. The full variable domain, in which reference TRBV11-2 and TRBJ1-2 provide the parts outside the CDR3, is EAGVAQSPRYKIIEKRQSVAFWCNPISGHATLYWYQQILGQGPKLLIQFQNNGVVDDSQLPKDRFSAERLKGVDSTLKIQPAKLEDSAVYLCASSQGTDNYGYTFGSGTRLTVV.

CDR3 in amino acids: CASSLMGAMSYNEQFF. The CDR3 bases are TGTGCCAGCAGTTTAATGGGGGCAATGTCCTACAATGAGCAGTTCTTC. The rearrangement uses TRBV27 and TRBJ2-1; D might be TRBD1 (6 bases). The CDR3 runs 16 residues. Trimming left V 2 bases short and J 1 base short, with 12 bases between. Germline V gene sequence: CDR1 MNHEY, CDR2 SMNVEV (reference sequence).

Concerning this clone itself: The junction does not match germline at one end; this may be a read error. This chain links TRBV5-4 with TRBJ2-1; the match to TRBD2 covers 14 bases. The germline CDR1 and CDR2 sequences are SGHNT and YYREEE (reference sequence). The CDR3 contains 15 residues. In DNA, the CDR3 is TGTGCCAGCAGCAAGGGACTAGCGGGGGACAACGAGCAGTTCTTC. Translated, it gives CASSKGLAGDNEQFF.

This clone was seen only a few times. The chain combines TRBV5-6 with TRBJ2-7; D uncertain. The CDR3 is 13 residues long. Trimming shortened V by 3 bases and J by 1 base, and 8 bases separated the two germline ends. The germline CDR1 and CDR2 sequences are SGHDT and YYEEEE. Here the CDR3 reads CASSSPGSYEQYF. The CDR3 DNA is TGTGCCAGCAGCTCGCCAGGATCCTACGAGCAGTACTTC.

This clone was seen a few times. V gene TRBV2 combines with J gene TRBJ2-2, with 8 bases aligning to TRBD2. Germline CDR1 and CDR2: SNHLY and FYNNEI. The CDR3 contains 13 residues. The CDR3 DNA is TGTGTCACGAGCGGGGGCGAGTACGGGGAGCTGTTTTTT. As protein: CVTSGGEYGELFF.

V usage is TRBV14 and J usage is TRBJ2-2; D uncertain. The CDR3 is made up of 13 amino acids. Germline CDR1 and CDR2: SGHDN and FVKESK. Trimming pared 4 bases from V and 6 bases from J, leaving 9 bases between. CDR3 in amino acids: CASSRQSAGELFF. CDR3 coding DNA: TGTGCCAGCAGCCGCCAGTCCGCCGGGGAGCTGTTTTTT.

The DNA of the CDR3 is TGTGCCAGCAGCGCGAGGCCCGGGACCTACGAGCAGTACTTC. Translated, it gives CASSARPGTYEQYF. This chain joins TRBV9 and TRBJ2-7, with TRBD2 as a possible D gene (5 bases). CDR1 is SGDLS, CDR2 YYNGEE, per germline. This CDR3 contains 14 residues. Trimming took 3 bases from V and 2 from J, leaving 12 bases between them.

This clone has more than one count but fewer than ten. V usage is TRBV15 and J usage is TRBJ2-3, with TRBD2 matching over 8 bases. Looked up from germline, CDR1 is LNHNV and CDR2 is YYDKDF (reference sequence). The CDR3 is made up of 15 amino acids. Losses at the gene ends were 6 bases for V and 4 bases for J; bases not matched to a gene: 9. In DNA, the CDR3 is TGTGCCACCAGACCAGGACTAGCCGTATCAGATACGCAGTATTTT. Its translation is CATRPGLAVSDTQYF.

This clone was found a few times. This chain connects TRBV15 to TRBJ2-7, with D tentatively TRBD1 (6 bases). The CDR3 runs 13 residues. Trimming cost V 6 bases and J 2 bases, with 11 bases left between them. CDR1 and CDR2 from the germline V gene are LNHNV and YYDKDF (reference sequence). The DNA for the CDR3 is TGTGCCACCAGAAGGGACATAGCCTACGAGCAGTACTTC. This translates into CATRRDIAYEQYF.

The chain couples TRBV6-6 to TRBJ2-1; TRBD2 aligns across 9 bases. The CDR3 consists of 14 residues. The V and J ends lost 4 bases and 5 bases, in that order; junction bases with no gene match: 3. Germline assignment: CDR1 MNHNY and CDR2 SVGAGI (reference sequence). The CDR3 here is CASSSSGVDNEQFF. For the CDR3, the DNA is TGTGCCAGCAGTTCTAGCGGGGTGGACAATGAGCAGTTCTTC.

The V and J genes are TRBV7-8 and TRBJ2-1; 9 positions agree with TRBD2. Germline loops: CDR1 SGHVS, CDR2 FQNEAQ. The CDR3 length is 16 residues. The V and J ends lost 0 bases and 5 bases, in that order; junction bases with no gene match: 5. In nucleotides, the CDR3 is TGTGCCAGCAGCTTAGCTCTAGCGGGGTCCCACAATGAGCAGTTCTTC. It translates to CASSLALAGSHNEQFF.

The chain recombines TRBV5-1 with TRBJ2-6, with 7 bases fitting TRBD1. J was trimmed by 0 bases and V by 4 bases; bases with no gene match: 4. The CDR3 is made up of 16 amino acids. CDR1 and CDR2 from the germline V gene are SGHRS and YFSETQ. CDR3 amino acids: CASSPGQDSGANVLTF. The CDR3 DNA reads as TGCGCCAGCAGCCCAGGACAGGACTCTGGGGCCAACGTCCTGACTTTC.

The V gene is TRBV7-8, the J gene TRBJ1-1; D is unresolved. This CDR3 contains 16 residues. The V gene's germline CDR1 is SGHVS and CDR2 FQNEAQ. V gave up 4 bases and J gave up 4 bases, with 19 bases separating them. Written as DNA, the CDR3 is TGTGCCAGCAGCTCCTATGGGCATAAGGAGGGCACTGAAGCTTTCTTT. Translated: CASSSYGHKEGTEAFF.

The rearrangement uses TRBV28 and TRBJ1-4; 7 positions agree with TRBD1. The V gene's germline CDR1 is MDHEN and CDR2 SYDVKM. This CDR3 is built from 16 residues. With 6 bases clipped from V and 5 bases from J, the junction kept 12 bases outside the gene matches. CDR3 loop: CASSLSWGQLNEKLFF. In DNA, the CDR3 is TGTGCCAGCAGCCTGAGTTGGGGACAGTTGAATGAAAAACTGTTTTTT.

The table lists this clone with a few counts. Compared with germline, one end of the junction differs, possibly owing to a read error. This rearrangement joins TRBV5-6 to TRBJ1-4, with a possible D match to TRBD1 (6 bases). CDR3 length: 14 amino acids. The V gene's germline CDR1 is SGHDT and CDR2 YYEEEE. CDR3 nucleotides: TGTGCCAGCAGCTTCGCCTCGGTTGGGGGCTTCGGACTTTTT. Amino acid sequence: CASSFASVGGFGLF.